Below, 24 T cell receptor beta chains from the same sample are listed, as sequenced in a study of Graves' ophthalmopathy and Graves' hyperthyroidism. RNA transcripts were the template, and TCR beta CDR3 regions were amplified from them. Second-round multiplex PCR followed a first-round RT-PCR using HTBI primers. TCRdb re-called the multiplex PCR reads through MiXCR, storing one row per CDR3 protein. The sample gives roughly 1.1 million distinct CDR3 sequences, about 35% of which show up once; around 10% is in the top ten. The material sequenced was peripheral blood or thyroid tissue (not recorded which). These receptors were collected from an adult man with Graves' hyperthyroidism.

CDR3 loop: CASSLGWSTGELFF. In nucleotides, the CDR3 is TGTGCCAGCAGTTTGGGATGGAGCACCGGGGAGCTGTTTTTT. The gene calls are TRBV28 and TRBJ2-2, with unresolved D. The CDR3 contains 14 residues. V lost 3 bases, J lost 4 bases, and 9 bases lay in between. Germline CDR1 MDHEN, CDR2 SYDVKM.

Many counts were recorded for this clonotype. The chain links TRBV6-5 to TRBJ1-2; no clear D. Trimming removed 4 bases from V and 6 bases from J, with 12 bases in between. Germline CDR1 is MNHEY and CDR2 is SVGAGI. The CDR3 has 13 residues. The CDR3 sequence: CASSSRTLHGYTF. In DNA form, the CDR3 reads TGTGCCAGCAGTTCGCGGACCTTGCATGGCTACACCTTC.

As to this clonotype: A read error may be the cause here, since a much bigger clone is one base away. The chain carries TRBV19 and TRBJ1-5; 9 bases align to TRBD1. This CDR3 region has 15 residues. Per germline, CDR1 LNHDA and CDR2 SQIVND (reference sequence). The ends lost 8 bases at V and 7 bases at J; junction bases unmatched: 12. CDR3 residues: CASGGGGQGGQPQHF. Written as DNA, the CDR3 is TGTGCCAGTGGCGGGGGGGGACAGGGTGGCCAGCCCCAGCATTTT.

This clonotype was counted a few times. At one end, the junction sequence differs from germline, possibly due to a read error. The CDR3 nucleotides are TGTGCCAGCATCGAGGGACGGACGAACGCTGAAGCTTTCTTT. As protein: CASIEGRTNAEAFF. The chain is built from TRBV7-8 and TRBJ1-1; possibly TRBD1 for D (5 bases). This CDR3 region has 14 residues. The germline gives CDR1 SGHVS, CDR2 FQNEAQ.

This clonotype showed up many times. This rearrangement joins TRBV7-9 to TRBJ2-2; D gene ambiguous. The CDR3 covers 12 residues. Between the trimmed V and J ends, which lost 11 bases and 10 bases, there was a span of 17 bases. Germline CDR1 reads SEHNR; CDR2 reads FQNEAQ (reference sequence). The CDR3 nucleotides are TGTGCCCTCTCTCCTAGTCCCGAGGAGCTGTTTTTT. It specifies CALSPSPEELFF.

This clonotype was picked up many times. In DNA form, the CDR3 reads TGTGCCAGTAGACTTAAGGGGTGGCAGCCCCAGCATTTT. It encodes CASRLKGWQPQHF. The V call is TRBV19, the J call TRBJ1-5; possible D gene TRBD1, 5 bases. The CDR3 length is 13 residues. Trimming stripped 6 bases from V and 7 bases from J, with 13 bases between. The germline CDR1 and CDR2 sequences are LNHDA and SQIVND (reference sequence). The variable domain in full, completed from reference TRBV19 and TRBJ1-5, reads DGGITQSPKYLFRKEGQNVTLSCEQNLNHDAMYWYRQDPGQGLRLIYYSQIVNDFQKGDIAEGYSVSREKKESFPLTVTSAQKNPTAFYLCASRLKGWQPQHFGDGTRLSIL.

Note on this clonotype: This may arise from a read error, as a much more abundant clone is one base away. The chain employs TRBV7-9 and TRBJ1-2; TRBD1 matches at 7 bases. The germline gives CDR1 SEHNR, CDR2 FQNEAQ (reference sequence). The V gene end was trimmed by 3 bases and the J gene end by 4 bases; junction bases not matched to a gene: 5. The CDR3 runs 14 residues. CDR3 in DNA: TGTGCCAGCAGCTTGAGTCAGGGGGTCTATGGCTACACCTTC. The encoded protein is CASSLSQGVYGYTF.

The sample holds a few counts of this clonotype. V gene TRBV29-1 combines with J gene TRBJ1-3, with D unclear. Trimming left V 7 bases short and J 0 bases short, with 19 bases between. The length of the CDR3 is 16 residues. Per germline, CDR1 SQVTM and CDR2 ANQGSEA. CDR3 in DNA: TGCAGCGCCCAAGGTCGGGGAACGAGCTCTGGAAACACCATATATTTT. Its protein product is CSAQGRGTSSGNTIYF.

There are many counts of this clonotype. The chain combines TRBV20-1 with TRBJ2-7; either TRBD1 or TRBD2 may fit D (5 bases each). Trimming removed 3 bases at V and 6 bases at J, with 15 bases between. The CDR3 extends over 13 amino acids. Germline CDR1 DFQATT, CDR2 SNEGSKA (reference sequence). CDR3 sequence: CSASQGPRGEQYF. The DNA for the CDR3 is TGCAGTGCTAGCCAGGGTCCCCGGGGCGAGCAGTACTTC.

This clonotype was detected only a few times. The chain combines TRBV7-6 with TRBJ2-5, with 9 bases aligning to TRBD2. There are 18 residues in the CDR3. CDR1 is SGHVS and CDR2 is FNYEAQ in the germline V gene. Losses at the gene ends were 5 bases for V and 2 bases for J; bases not matched to a gene: 15. The CDR3 is CASSQDAAVSGGQETQYF. In DNA, the CDR3 is TGTGCCAGCAGCCAAGATGCTGCTGTTAGCGGGGGACAAGAGACCCAGTACTTC.

The table lists this clonotype with many counts. The chain couples TRBV5-1 to TRBJ2-5; 7 bases agree with TRBD2. The CDR3 is 16 residues long. Looked up from germline, CDR1 is SGHRS and CDR2 is YFSETQ. J gave up 3 bases and V 6 bases, and 14 bases lay outside the gene matches. DNA of the CDR3: TGCGCCAGCACAACGACCCGAGCGGGGAAAGAAGAGACCCAGTACTTC. Amino acid sequence: CASTTTRAGKEETQYF.

The genes are TRBV20-1 and TRBJ2-7, with D perhaps TRBD1 (6 bases). V lost 1 base to trimming and J lost 4 bases, with 23 bases between them. Germline CDR1 reads DFQATT; CDR2 reads SNEGSKA (reference sequence). This CDR3 is 17 amino acids long. The CDR3 DNA reads TGCAGTGCTAGAGTTCCACAGGGAACCCTCCCCCGTTACGAGCAGTACTTC. This encodes CSARVPQGTLPRYEQYF.

Concerning this clonotype itself: Its ends do not fully match the called genes, so a read error is possible. V usage is TRBV29-1 and J usage is TRBJ2-7; possible D gene TRBD2, 7 bases. The V gene's germline CDR1 is SQVTM and CDR2 ANQGSEA. The CDR3 is made up of 18 amino acids. In nucleotides, the CDR3 is TGCAGCGTTCTTCCACAGGGAGGGCAGGGATGGGACACCGGGGAGCTGTACTTC. It codes for CSVLPQGGQGWDTGELYF.

In this sample, this clonotype turned up a few times. Since a much larger clone is just one base distant, this may be a read error. J is TRBJ2-5 and V is TRBV29-1; 7 positions match TRBD2. The germline V gene encodes CDR1 SQVTM and CDR2 ANQGSEA. After removal of 6 bases from V and 3 bases from J, the junction contained 10 bases not matched to a gene. The CDR3 runs to 14 residues. The CDR3 protein is CSVLRGGSEETQYF. The CDR3 region has the DNA TGCAGCGTACTCCGTGGCGGGAGCGAAGAGACCCAGTACTTC.

This clonotype was seen ten or more times. The CDR3 DNA follows: TGCGCCAGCAGCCAATCGACCAATAGATCACCCCTCCACTTT. It yields the protein CASSQSTNRSPLHF. This chain links TRBV4-3 with TRBJ1-6; D is uncertain. Germline lookup yields CDR1 LGHNA and CDR2 YSLEER. V shed 2 bases and J shed 10 bases, with 12 bases lying between them. The CDR3 totals 14 residues.

This clonotype was picked up a small number of times. The rearrangement uses TRBV12-3 or TRBV12-4 and TRBJ1-1; possibly TRBD1 for D (5 bases). Trimming stripped 3 bases from V and 12 bases from J, with 26 bases between. This CDR3 spans 16 amino acids. The CDR3 DNA reads TGTGCCAGCAGTTTTAAGTCGCTGGGGCCCCGCCCTGAGACTTTCTTT. The encoded protein is CASSFKSLGPRPETFF.

This clonotype was counted a single time. V is TRBV20-1 and J is TRBJ2-7; 7 nucleotides match TRBD1. Germline V CDR1 and CDR2: DFQATT, SNEGSKA (reference sequence). V lost 0 bases, J lost 7 bases, and 12 bases stayed unmatched. CDR3 length equals 15 residues. As DNA, the CDR3 is TGCAGTGCTAGAGATTTCGGGACAGCTCTCGGGGAGCAGTACTTC. As protein: CSARDFGTALGEQYF.

In its sample, this clonotype was seen a few times. In DNA, the CDR3 is TGTGCCTGGAAAGGGACAAGCTACGAGCAGTACTTC. Translated, it gives CAWKGTSYEQYF. The chain uses TRBV30 and TRBJ2-7; perhaps TRBD1 as D (6 bases). The CDR3 is 12 amino acids. Germline V CDR1 and CDR2: GTSNPN, SVGIG (reference sequence). Trimming shortened V by 4 bases and J by 3 bases, and 10 bases separated the two germline ends.

Note on this clonotype: Sequence at one end of the junction differs from germline and may be a read error. V usage is TRBV24-1 and J usage is TRBJ2-1; no definite D call. Germline CDR1 KGHDR, CDR2 SFDVKD. The CDR3 is 17 amino acids. The CDR3 protein is CAASDPLAESSYNEQFF. The DNA of the CDR3 is TGTGCCGCCAGTGATCCCTTGGCGGAAAGCTCCTACAATGAGCAGTTCTTC.

The chain links TRBV20-1 to TRBJ1-4; 7 nucleotides agree with TRBD1. Germline CDR1 reads DFQATT; CDR2 reads SNEGSKA (reference sequence). V shed 0 bases, J shed 8 bases, and the junction held 9 bases outside the gene matches. There are 15 residues in the CDR3. The CDR3 nucleotides read TGCAGTGCTAGAGATCAGGGGGGCAGAGGAGAAAAACTGTTTTTT. Protein sequence: CSARDQGGRGEKLFF.

This clonotype has at least ten counts. The rearrangement joins TRBV2 to TRBJ2-7; weak D call: TRBD1 (6 bases). V lost 5 bases and J 6 bases, leaving 17 bases between the germline ends. Germline V gene lookup returns CDR1 SNHLY and CDR2 FYNNEI. CDR3 length: 14 amino acids. CDR3 amino acids: CASSRTLQGTEQYF. The CDR3 DNA follows: TGTGCCAGCAGTCGAACGCTACAGGGAACCGAGCAGTACTTC.

DNA of the CDR3: TGCGCCAGCAGCCAAGATCCCGAAGACGGATTCTATAATTCACCCCTCCACTTT. This codes for CASSQDPEDGFYNSPLHF. This chain connects TRBV4-3 to TRBJ1-6; D remains unclear. This CDR3 spans 18 amino acids. The V gene lost 0 bases and the J gene lost 3 bases, with 15 bases spanning the gap. Germline CDR1 reads LGHNA; CDR2 reads YSLEER.

The chain joins TRBV9 to TRBJ1-2; D remains ambiguous. V gave up 6 bases and J gave up 1 base, with 7 bases separating them. The length of the CDR3 is 12 residues. Germline V CDR1 and CDR2: SGDLS, YYNGEE. The CDR3 DNA sequence: TGTGCCAGCACGACCAGTAACTATGGCTACACCTTC. Protein product: CASTTSNYGYTF.

The V gene is TRBV29-1, the J gene TRBJ2-7; D is perhaps TRBD1 or TRBD2 (7 bases each). The length of the CDR3 is 15 residues. Trimming left V 1 base short and J 7 bases short, with 20 bases between. Germline CDR1 is SQVTM and CDR2 is ANQGSEA. CDR3 in amino acids: CSVEGRGGPGGEQYF. Written as DNA, the CDR3 is TGCAGCGTTGAAGGGAGAGGGGGCCCCGGGGGGGAGCAGTACTTC.